This is a list of T cell receptor beta chains from one sample in a study of T cells after yellow fever vaccination. TCRdb re-called the 5' RACE reads through MiXCR, storing one row per CDR3 protein. The top ten clones hold roughly an eighth of a sample with 500,000 to 700,000 distinct CDR3 sequences, 15% to 20% of them seen once. The sequencing used PBMCs, collected 15 days after the yellow fever booster vaccination. The receptor source for this set is a man aged 30-40 years who received the YFV17D yellow fever vaccine. Both conserved end residues are part of each CDR3. The D gene is left open where the match is weak. Part of the rows lack a size; the others show once, few, many or a class for expanded clones.

abundance | j_gene | v_gene | d_gene | CDR3aa | CDR3nt
many | TRBJ2-1 | TRBV4-2 | TRBD2 | CASSQGLAGYNEQFF | TGTGCCAGCAGCCAAGGACTAGCGGGCTACAATGAGCAGTTCTTC
. | TRBJ1-1 | TRBV27 | . | CASRKAESNTEAFF | TGTGCCAGCAGGAAAGCAGAATCCAACACTGAAGCTTTCTTT
few | TRBJ1-2 | TRBV29-1 | TRBD1 | CSVGTRDRGSHGYTF | TGCAGCGTTGGTACCCGGGACAGGGGATCTCACGGCTACACCTTC
few | TRBJ2-1 | TRBV7-2 | . | CASSLELGRTIEQFF | TGTGCCAGCAGCTTAGAGTTGGGTAGGACAATAGAGCAGTTCTTC
few | TRBJ1-1 | TRBV6-1 | . | CASISPLRAEAFF | TGTGCCAGCATCTCCCCCCTCCGGGCCGAAGCTTTCTTT
. | TRBJ2-2 | TRBV7-9 | TRBD1 | CASTLGQVNTGELFF | TGTGCCAGCACCCTCGGACAGGTGAACACCGGGGAGCTGTTTTTT
many | TRBJ2-5 | TRBV19 | TRBD2 | CASMAGRGETQYF | TGTGCCAGTATGGCGGGGAGGGGAGAGACCCAGTACTTC
. | TRBJ2-7 | TRBV20-1 | TRBD1 | CSATDRGLFYEQYF | TGCAGTGCGACGGACAGGGGGCTATTCTACGAGCAGTACTTC
few | TRBJ2-1 | TRBV29-1 | TRBD2 | CSVLLGRALNEQFF | TGCAGCGTTCTCCTCGGGAGGGCGCTTAATGAGCAGTTCTTC
medium-sized | TRBJ2-1 | TRBV5-6 | TRBD2 | CASSLTSGYNEQFF | TGTGCCAGCAGCTTAACTAGCGGCTACAATGAGCAGTTCTTC
. | TRBJ1-2 | TRBV12-3/TRBV12-4 | TRBD1 | CASSPLPGRDRPSTF | TGTGCCAGCAGCCCCCTCCCGGGCAGGGACAGGCCCTCTACCTTC
. | TRBJ2-3 | TRBV30 | TRBD1 | CAWSGDRGTDTQYF | TGTGCCTGGAGTGGAGACAGGGGAACGGATACGCAGTATTTT
few | TRBJ2-7 | TRBV4-2 | . | CASSQVKGAVGEQYF | TGTGCCAGCAGCCAAGTAAAAGGAGCTGTCGGGGAGCAGTACTTC
few | TRBJ2-3 | TRBV5-1 | . | CASSLLASTDTQYF | TGCGCCAGCAGCTTACTAGCTAGCACAGATACGCAGTATTTT
. | TRBJ2-7 | TRBV19 | TRBD1 | CASSIIGTGMAEQYF | TGTGCCAGTAGTATAATCGGGACAGGGATGGCCGAGCAGTACTTC
. | TRBJ2-5 | TRBV12-3/TRBV12-4 | TRBD2 | CASSRTGTSGRGGQTQYF | TGTGCCAGCAGTAGAACCGGGACTAGCGGGAGAGGGGGGCAGACCCAGTACTTC
. | TRBJ2-6 | TRBV4-3 | TRBD2 | CASNREASSGANVLTF | TGCGCCAGCAACCGGGAGGCCAGCTCTGGGGCCAACGTCCTGACTTTC
many | TRBJ1-4 | TRBV5-1 | . | CASSPGGLNEKLFF | TGCGCCAGCAGCCCGGGGGGCCTTAATGAAAAACTGTTTTTT
few | TRBJ1-6 | TRBV3-1 | . | CASSSGTSSPLHF | TGTGCCAGCAGCTCCGGGACAAGTTCACCCCTCCACTTT
few | TRBJ2-7 | TRBV30 | . | CAWKAAGYEQYF | TGTGCCTGGAAGGCGGCCGGCTACGAGCAGTACTTC
few | TRBJ2-2 | TRBV12-3/TRBV12-4 | . | CASSLSTSGELFF | TGTGCCAGCAGTTTAAGCACTTCCGGGGAGCTGTTTTTT
. | TRBJ2-5 | TRBV27 | TRBD2 | CASSLSHRLAVQETQYF | TGTGCCAGCAGTTTATCCCACCGACTAGCGGTTCAAGAGACCCAGTACTTC
. | TRBJ2-5 | TRBV5-1 | TRBD1 | CASSLQGASQETQYF | TGCGCCAGCAGCTTGCAGGGGGCGTCCCAAGAGACCCAGTACTTC